These T cell receptor beta chains were read from a single sample in a study of post-analysis software for immune sequencing data. TCRdb used MiXCR to reprocess the PCR reads, holding one entry per CDR3 protein. The profile shows 550,000 to 700,000 distinct CDR3 sequences, roughly 46% of them singletons. Sequencing input: blood. Source of these receptors: a girl aged 5 to 17 with multiple sclerosis. Each CDR3 is given with its conserved first and last residue.

J: TRBJ2-5
length: 15
V: TRBV29-1
CDR3: CSAGEGGLAGKTQYF

J: TRBJ2-5
length: 15
V: TRBV6-5
CDR3: CASSYRGGARETQYF

J: TRBJ2-5
length: 17
V: TRBV7-8
CDR3: CASSQTRLAGGPETQYF

J: TRBJ2-7
length: 15
V: TRBV20-1
CDR3: CSARGTGPLTYEQYF

J: TRBJ1-2
length: 12
V: TRBV5-1
CDR3: CASRDELGGYTF

J: TRBJ2-7
length: 12
V: TRBV6-6
CDR3: CASSSRVHEQYF

J: TRBJ1-5
length: 15
V: TRBV2
CDR3: CASSIGQYLNQPQHF

J: TRBJ2-3
length: 14
V: TRBV20-1
CDR3: CSARPDPLADTQYF

J: TRBJ1-2
length: 14
V: TRBV20-1
CDR3: CSASDGPLRVGYTF

J: TRBJ2-1
length: 14
V: TRBV12-3/TRBV12-4
CDR3: CASLPREGYNEQFF

J: TRBJ1-2
length: 13
V: TRBV12-3/TRBV12-4
CDR3: CASSYFLRDGYTF

J: TRBJ2-3
length: 17
V: TRBV20-1
CDR3: CSARKGSARDLTDTQYF

J: TRBJ2-5
length: 15
V: TRBV10-3
CDR3: CAISGDRASGSTQYF

J: TRBJ1-2
length: 13
V: TRBV12-3/TRBV12-4
CDR3: CAGSLGGQDGYTF

J: TRBJ2-1
length: 12
V: TRBV5-1
CDR3: CASSPTPMVQFF

J: TRBJ2-1
length: 15
V: TRBV4-1
CDR3: CASSQDGDSYNEQFF

J: TRBJ2-3
length: 14
V: TRBV5-1
CDR3: CASTGLAAGDTQYF

J: TRBJ1-2
length: 15
V: TRBV4-1
CDR3: CASSPIVGTGYGYTF

J: TRBJ2-6
length: 18
V: TRBV6-5
CDR3: CASSYSGLRASGANVLTF

J: TRBJ2-7
length: 15
V: TRBV7-9
CDR3: CASSNRDRGPYEQYF

J: TRBJ1-5
length: 13
V: TRBV12-3/TRBV12-4
CDR3: CASSPAVNQPQHF

J: TRBJ1-2
length: 15
V: TRBV11-2
CDR3: CASSRDRASLSGYTF

J: TRBJ2-3
length: 15
V: TRBV6-5
CDR3: CASSWSVGGTDTQYF

J: TRBJ2-2
length: 14
V: TRBV10-2
CDR3: CASLGLANTGELFF

J: TRBJ1-6
length: 14
V: TRBV9
CDR3: CASSVGDVGSPLHF

J: TRBJ2-1
length: 15
V: TRBV20-1
CDR3: CSANSRPSGGNEQFF

J: TRBJ1-5
length: 13
V: TRBV20-1
CDR3: CSANRGGNQPQHF

J: -
length: 15
V: TRBV20-1
CDR3: CSAAGGASGSYEQYF

J: TRBJ2-7
length: 17
V: TRBV5-1
CDR3: CASSSEQGKGFTYEQYF

J: TRBJ2-5
length: 13
V: TRBV20-1
CDR3: CSARLDPEGTQYF

J: TRBJ2-3
length: 15
V: TRBV20-1
CDR3: CSPGPGLKRPDTQYF

J: TRBJ2-1
length: 14
V: TRBV3-1
CDR3: CASTPSGSDNEQFF

J: TRBJ2-5
length: 15
V: TRBV5-1
CDR3: CASSPRTETKETQYF

J: TRBJ2-7
length: 16
V: TRBV29-1
CDR3: CSVEGLAGGRSYEQYF

J: TRBJ2-6
length: 15
V: TRBV12-3/TRBV12-4
CDR3: CASRPPNSGANVRTF

J: TRBJ2-7
length: 15
V: TRBV5-1
CDR3: CASSPRLAGVEEQYF

J: TRBJ2-1
length: 14
V: TRBV5-1
CDR3: CASSLAYSNEEQFF

J: TRBJ1-2
length: 15
V: TRBV6-5
CDR3: CASSYSRLSGYGYTF

J: TRBJ1-5
length: 13
V: TRBV20-1
CDR3: CSALRAPGQPQHF

J: TRBJ2-1
length: 18
V: TRBV5-1
CDR3: CASSLPETSGGSYNEQFF

J: TRBJ2-3
length: 12
V: TRBV5-1
CDR3: CASSFSTDTQYF

J: TRBJ1-2
length: 13
V: TRBV6-1
CDR3: CASILAANYGYTF